Below, 27 T cell receptor beta chains from the same sample are listed, as sequenced in a study of OX40 agonist ivuxolimab in advanced cancers. Profiled with immunoSEQ multiplex PCR; TCRdb holds only in-frame clones, not every one. Found here are some 74,000 clones, approximately 78% of them singletons; the top ten hold 4.5% to 6%. Sequencing used CD4+ or CD8+ T cells sorted from blood, obtained in a trial of the OX40 agonist ivuxolimab. These receptors were taken from an adult with an advanced solid tumor such as melanoma, head and neck, liver or kidney cancer.

This clone was seen only once. The chain recombines TRBV15 with TRBJ2-3; no clear D. CDR3 length equals 13 residues. Trimming cost V 2 bases and J 4 bases, with 7 bases left between them. Per the germline V gene, CDR1 is LNHNV and CDR2 is YYDKDF (reference sequence). As DNA, the CDR3 is TGTGCCACCAGCAGACCCGATGCAGATACGCAGTATTTT. This gives the protein CATSRPDADTQYF.

This clone was recorded only once. The V and J genes are TRBV27 and TRBJ2-1; tentative D call: TRBD1 (5 bases). Deletions cut 3 bases from V and 8 bases from J, with 14 bases between. Germline CDR1 is MNHEY and CDR2 is SMNVEV (reference sequence). The CDR3 has 14 residues. CDR3 DNA sequence: TGTGCCAGCAGTTTCAATGGGGCATCCGATGAGCAGTTCTTC. It is translated as CASSFNGASDEQFF.

Worth noting for this clone: The junction differs from germline at one of its ends, possibly a read error. V is TRBV6-1 and J is TRBJ1-2; no clear D. The CDR3 consists of 10 residues. The V gene's germline CDR1 is MNHNS and CDR2 SASEGT. This CDR3 is CASSDVAFHF. Written as DNA, the CDR3 is TGTGCCAGCAGTGACGTAGCCTTCCATTTC.

DNA for the CDR3: TGTGCCAGCAGTGACCTTGTGGGGACAGGCGGAGATACGCAGTATTTT. Translating gives CASSDLVGTGGDTQYF. This chain links TRBV6-1 with TRBJ2-3, with 8 bases aligning to TRBD1. The CDR3 runs to 16 residues. Germline loops: CDR1 MNHNS, CDR2 SASEGT. The trim removed 3 bases at V and 5 bases at J, leaving 10 bases unmatched.

This clone was counted once. The rearrangement links TRBV21-1 to TRBJ2-4; the table calls TRBD1, which could not be checked here. TRBV21-1 corresponds to a pseudogene. The CDR3 has 18 residues. CDR3 residues: CASSKAQLRTGAKNIQYF. The CDR3 coding sequence is TGTGCCAGCAGCAAAGCGCAATTGCGCACAGGAGCCAAAAACATTCAGTACTTC.

This clone appeared a single time. The chain employs TRBV15 and TRBJ2-3; D is uncertain. Trimming stripped 0 bases from V and 6 bases from J, with 4 bases between. This CDR3 contains 12 residues. Germline CDR1 LNHNV, CDR2 YYDKDF (reference sequence). CDR3 in DNA: TGTGCCACCAGCAGAGAAGCGGATACGCAGTATTTT. Its translation is CATSREADTQYF.

This clone is categorized as medium-sized. This chain uses TRBV28 with TRBJ1-2; D gene unclear. Trimming removed 1 base from V and 6 bases from J, with 18 bases in between. CDR3 length equals 16 residues. The V gene's germline CDR1 is MDHEN and CDR2 SYDVKM. DNA for the CDR3: TGTGCCAGCAGTTTATCAGTCCGGGTGAGGGTGAATGGCTACACCTTC. It codes for CASSLSVRVRVNGYTF.

The CDR3, as DNA: TGTGCCAGCAGTGAATGGGCAGAAGAGACCCAGTACTTC. Its translation is CASSEWAEETQYF. The V call is TRBV2, the J call TRBJ2-5; D ambiguous. CDR1 and CDR2 (germline): SNHLY, FYNNEI. The germline V and J ends were trimmed by 2 bases and 3 bases, with 7 bases remaining between them. The length of the CDR3 is 13 residues.

The gene calls are TRBV6-1 and TRBJ2-2; the D gene is possibly TRBD1 (6 bases). This CDR3 spans 14 amino acids. Trimming pared 6 bases from V and 1 base from J, leaving 9 bases between. Per the germline V gene, CDR1 is MNHNS and CDR2 is SASEGT. DNA for the CDR3: TGTGCCAGCAGCTTGGACAGGAACACCGGGGAGCTGTTTTTT. Protein product: CASSLDRNTGELFF.

The chain joins TRBV19 to TRBJ1-1; D gene uncertain. This CDR3 is built from 14 residues. Trimming shortened V by 3 bases and J by 2 bases, and 10 bases separated the two germline ends. Looked up from germline, CDR1 is LNHDA and CDR2 is SQIVND (reference sequence). The DNA of the CDR3 is TGTGCCAGTAGTATCATAGCCATAAACACTGAAGCTTTCTTT. Protein sequence: CASSIIAINTEAFF.

The chain joins TRBV9 to TRBJ2-2; TRBD2 might be the D (6 bases). The V end was cut by 2 bases, the J end by 2 bases, with 10 bases between. The CDR3 covers 15 residues. Germline V gene sequence: CDR1 SGDLS, CDR2 YYNGEE. DNA of the CDR3: TGTGCCAGCAGCGTTGCTGGGACTAACACCGGGGAGCTGTTTTTT. Translating it yields CASSVAGTNTGELFF.

The sample holds a few counts of this clone. The CDR3 loop is CASSPAVNSYEQYF. As DNA, the CDR3 is TGTGCCAGCAGCCCCGCGGTCAACTCCTACGAGCAGTACTTC. The rearrangement joins TRBV7-2 to TRBJ2-7; D ambiguous. V was trimmed by 5 bases and J by 0 bases, leaving 11 bases between them. The CDR3 length is 14 residues. The germline V gene has CDR1 SGHTA and CDR2 FQGNSA.

Here the CDR3 DNA reads TGTGCCAGCAGCTTAGAAAGGTCAGCCAGCCTATATTTT. This encodes CASSLERSASLYF. This chain joins TRBV7-6 and TRBJ1-3; D unclear. CDR1 and CDR2 from the germline V gene are SGHVS and FNYEAQ. This CDR3 spans 13 amino acids. Trimming removed 1 base at V and 14 bases at J, with 15 bases between.

Comment on this clone: Other DNA sequences from this sample encode an identical CDR3 as well. V usage is TRBV6-5 and J usage is TRBJ2-7; the D gene is possibly TRBD1 (6 bases). The CDR3 covers 15 residues. Germline V gene sequence: CDR1 MNHEY, CDR2 SVGAGI. V was clipped by 0 bases and J by 1 base, with 10 bases between them. The CDR3 reads CASSYSIRGSYEQYF. The CDR3 DNA is TGTGCCAGCAGTTACTCGATTAGGGGGTCCTACGAGCAGTACTTC.

This clone was seen a single time. The V gene is TRBV7-2, the J gene TRBJ2-7; D may be TRBD1 (6 bases). The CDR3 spans 14 residues. Trimming took off 3 bases at V and 0 bases at J, with 9 bases between the two ends. The germline V gene has CDR1 SGHTA and CDR2 FQGNSA. The DNA for the CDR3 is TGTGCCAGCAGCTTTGACAGGTTCTCCTACGAGCAGTACTTC. Amino acid sequence: CASSFDRFSYEQYF.

The chain combines TRBV6-6 with TRBJ2-2; 7 bases fit TRBD1. The ends lost 6 bases at V and 7 bases at J; junction bases unmatched: 8. The CDR3 runs to 14 residues. CDR1 is MNHNY and CDR2 is SVGAGI in the germline V gene (reference sequence). The CDR3 region is CASRRQGSDGELFF. As DNA, the CDR3 is TGTGCCAGCAGAAGACAGGGAAGCGACGGGGAGCTGTTTTTT.

The chain is built from TRBV9 and TRBJ2-3; TRBD2 is a possible D gene (6 bases). Germline CDR1 and CDR2: SGDLS and YYNGEE. V shed 1 base and J shed 7 bases, with 13 bases lying between them. The CDR3 has 14 residues. This CDR3 is CASSVSRGGNTQYF. CDR3 in DNA: TGTGCCAGCAGCGTATCACGGGGAGGAAATACGCAGTATTTT. Full variable domain (rest looked up from reference TRBV9 and TRBJ2-3): DSGVTQTPKHLITATGQRVTLRCSPRSGDLSVYWYQQSLDQGLQFLIQYYNGEERAKGNILERFSAQQFPDLHSELNLSSLELGDSALYFCASSVSRGGNTQYFGPGTRLTVL.

This clone was seen only a few times. The rearrangement links TRBV7-8 to TRBJ2-7; TRBD2 agrees at 7 bases. Trimming removed 7 bases from V and 5 bases from J; junction bases left unmatched: 11. CDR3 size: 14 residues. The germline gives CDR1 SGHVS, CDR2 FQNEAQ. The CDR3, as DNA: TGTGCCAGCATGCCCACTAGCGCGCATGACGAGCAGTACTTC. Its translation is CASMPTSAHDEQYF. Combining the CDR3 with reference TRBV7-8 and TRBJ2-7 gives the whole variable domain GAGVSQSPRYKVAKRGQDVALRCDPISGHVSLFWYQQALGQGPEFLTYFQNEAQLDKSGLPSDRFFAERPEGSVSTLKIQRTQQEDSAVYLCASMPTSAHDEQYFGPGTRLTVT.

V is TRBV5-6 and J is TRBJ2-4; 7 positions match TRBD1. V shed 0 bases and J 6 bases; nucleotides not matched to a gene: 9. CDR3 length: 16 amino acids. Germline CDR1 reads SGHDT; CDR2 reads YYEEEE. CDR3 amino acids: CASSLDTGEVGNIQYF. The CDR3 coding sequence is TGTGCCAGCAGCTTGGATACAGGGGAAGTTGGAAACATTCAGTACTTC.

This sequence joins TRBV5-1 and TRBJ2-2; 7 nucleotides agree with TRBD1. This CDR3 region has 14 residues. With 5 bases clipped from V and 4 bases from J, the junction kept 5 bases outside the gene matches. Germline V CDR1 and CDR2: SGHRS, YFSETQ. CDR3 loop: CASSRGQITGELFF. For the CDR3, the DNA is TGCGCCAGCAGTCGGGGACAGATCACCGGGGAGCTGTTTTTT. Using reference TRBV5-1 and TRBJ2-2 for the parts outside the CDR3, the full variable domain is KAGVTQTPRYLIKTRGQQVTLSCSPISGHRSVSWYQQTPGQGLQFLFEYFSETQRNKGNFPGRFSGRQFSNSRSEMNVSTLELGDSALYLCASSRGQITGELFFGEGSRLTVL.

V and J are TRBV14 and TRBJ2-7; 7 bases match TRBD1. The CDR3 is made up of 12 amino acids. V was pared by 4 bases and J by 5 bases, with 2 bases of the junction left unmatched. Per germline, CDR1 SGHDN and CDR2 FVKESK. The CDR3 sequence is CASSRDRDEQYF. In DNA form, the CDR3 reads TGTGCCAGCAGCCGAGACAGGGACGAGCAGTACTTC.

V is TRBV7-2 and J is TRBJ2-1, with 14 bases matching TRBD2. The CDR3 consists of 15 residues. V gave up 5 bases and J gave up 4 bases; unmatched junction bases: 1. Germline CDR1 SGHTA, CDR2 FQGNSA. CDR3 sequence reads: CASSRLAGGYNEQFF. CDR3 coding DNA: TGTGCCAGCAGCCGACTAGCGGGAGGGTACAATGAGCAGTTCTTC. Based on the CDR3 plus reference TRBV7-2 and TRBJ2-1, the full variable domain is GAGVSQSPSNKVTEKGKDVELRCDPISGHTALYWYRQSLGQGLEFLIYFQGNSAPDKSGLPSDRFSAERTGGSVSTLTIQRTQQEDSAVYLCASSRLAGGYNEQFFGPGTRLTVL.

The chain joins TRBV7-9 to TRBJ2-1, with 7 bases matching TRBD1. This CDR3 is 16 amino acids long. Trimming took 1 base from V and 6 from J; bases not matched to a gene: 9. The germline V gene has CDR1 SEHNR and CDR2 FQNEAQ (reference sequence). CDR3 residues: CASSLGVGQELNEQFF. The CDR3 bases are TGTGCCAGCAGCTTAGGGGTAGGACAGGAGCTCAATGAGCAGTTCTTC.

The chain links TRBV7-6 to TRBJ2-3; 9 positions agree with TRBD1. J was trimmed by 4 bases and V by 7 bases; bases with no gene match: 9. CDR3 length: 15 amino acids. Germline assignment: CDR1 SGHVS and CDR2 FNYEAQ. The CDR3 sequence: CASTQGAGGADTQYF. The CDR3 DNA reads TGTGCCAGCACACAGGGGGCAGGGGGGGCAGATACGCAGTATTTT.

The sample holds a few counts of this clone. The genes are TRBV2 and TRBJ2-7; D is unresolved. Germline assignment: CDR1 SNHLY and CDR2 FYNNEI. The CDR3 spans 13 residues. Trimming stripped 2 bases from V and 4 bases from J, with 9 bases between. The CDR3 here is CASSESVKYEQYF. CDR3 DNA: TGTGCCAGCAGTGAATCTGTCAAATACGAGCAGTACTTC.

A single count supports this clone. The CDR3 sequence is CASSFSHRVGTNEKLFF. The CDR3 nucleotides are TGTGCCAGCAGCTTTTCCCACCGAGTTGGGACTAATGAAAAACTGTTTTTT. V and J are TRBV5-5 and TRBJ1-4; no clear D. CDR3 length: 17 residues. V dropped 2 bases and J dropped 2 bases, with 16 bases sitting between them. Germline loops: CDR1 SGHKS, CDR2 YYEKEE (reference sequence).

The J gene is TRBJ2-2, the V gene TRBV19; D is undetermined. The CDR3 runs to 14 residues. Trimming cost V 1 base and J 2 bases, with 5 bases left between them. Germline V gene lookup returns CDR1 LNHDA and CDR2 SQIVND (reference sequence). The CDR3 protein is CASSIGLNTGELFF. The CDR3 coding sequence is TGTGCCAGTAGTATAGGACTTAACACCGGGGAGCTGTTTTTT.